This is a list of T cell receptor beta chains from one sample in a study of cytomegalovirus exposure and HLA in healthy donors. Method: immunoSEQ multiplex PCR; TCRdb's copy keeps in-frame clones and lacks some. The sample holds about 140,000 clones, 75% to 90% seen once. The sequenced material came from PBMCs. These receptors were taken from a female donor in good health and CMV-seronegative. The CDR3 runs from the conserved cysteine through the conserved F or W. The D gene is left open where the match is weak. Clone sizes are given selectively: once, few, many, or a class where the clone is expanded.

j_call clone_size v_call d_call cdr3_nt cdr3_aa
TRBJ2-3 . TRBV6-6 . TGTGCCAGCAGTTACCCCTCGGGACTCAACACAGATACGCAGTATTTT CASSYPSGLNTDTQYF
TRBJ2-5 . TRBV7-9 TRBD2 TGTGCCAGCAAACAGACTAGCGGCCAAGAGACCCAGTACTTC CASKQTSGQETQYF
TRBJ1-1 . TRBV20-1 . TGCAGTGCTAGATCGGTTACTGAAGCTTTCTTT CSARSVTEAFF
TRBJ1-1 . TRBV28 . TGTGCCAGCAGTTTAGCCGGGGGCACTGAAGCTTTCTTT CASSLAGGTEAFF
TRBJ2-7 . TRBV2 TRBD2 TGTGCCAGCACCCCGGGGGGGAACTCCTACGAGCAGTACTTC CASTPGGNSYEQYF
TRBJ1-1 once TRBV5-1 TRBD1 TGCGCCAGCAGCTTGCAGGGGGCAAGTCGGACTGAAGCTTTCTTT CASSLQGASRTEAFF
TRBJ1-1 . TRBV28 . TGTGCCAGCATCAGGTTGAACACTGAAGCTTTCTTT CASIRLNTEAFF
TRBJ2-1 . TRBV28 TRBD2 TGTGCCAGCACCTCCCCAATAAGCGGGGCCTTCTACAATGAGCAGTTCTTC CASTSPISGAFYNEQFF
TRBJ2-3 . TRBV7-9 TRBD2 TGTGCCAGCAGGCTAGAACTAGCGGGAGAGCTCACAGATACGCAGTATTTT CASRLELAGELTDTQYF
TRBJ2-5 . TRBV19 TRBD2 TGTGCCAGTAGTATAGACGGGGGGGGCGCGGAGGAGACCCAGTACTTC CASSIDGGGAEETQYF
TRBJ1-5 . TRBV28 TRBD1 TGTGCCAGCAGTCCGACAGGGAACAATCAGCCCCAGCATTTT CASSPTGNNQPQHF
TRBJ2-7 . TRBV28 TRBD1 TGTGCCAGCATCACCGGCACAGGGGGCATGGACGAGCAGTACTTC CASITGTGGMDEQYF